A single sample gave rise to the 23 T cell receptor beta chains below, sequenced in a study of regulatory and conventional T cells in RAG deficiency (dated by TCRdb to the late 2010s). Preparation of the library involved the immunoSEQ multiplex PCR assay. This immuneACCESS table, as held by TCRdb, lists in-frame sequences with V and J called but not all clones. Of the missing ones, under half trace to an unresolved V gene in checked studies; the others have no known cause. This sample comprises some 31,000 clones, roughly 95% of them detected only once. The ten most abundant clones make up under 0.2% of the sample. Before genomic DNA extraction, conventional CD4+ T cells were purified from blood as CD25-low CD127-high cells. Another study also made use of these data, one on regulatory T cells. Reported in the second study: The multiplex PCR relied on 52 forward TRBV primers and 13 reverse TRBJ primers, and amplification bias was corrected through assay-based and computational methods.

The sequenced material came from CD25- CD4+ T cells sorted from blood. The receptor source for this set is a human donor in good health.

The rearrangement links TRBV5-6 to TRBJ2-4, with TRBD2 as a possible D gene (5 bases). CDR1 SGHDT and CDR2 YYEEEE come from the germline V gene. Deletions cut 6 bases from V and 0 bases from J, with 13 bases between. This CDR3 has 15 amino acids. CDR3 coding DNA: TGTGCCAGCAAAAGGAGGCCCCTAGCCAAAAACATTCAGTACTTC. It yields the protein CASKRRPLAKNIQYF.

The chain is built from TRBV14 and TRBJ1-1; 9 positions agree with TRBD1. This CDR3 spans 15 amino acids. V lost 6 bases and J lost 3; bases outside the gene matches: 8. Per the germline V gene, CDR1 is SGHDN and CDR2 is FVKESK. For the CDR3, the DNA is TGTGCCAGCAGGCCCGGGACAGGGCTTGACACTGAAGCTTTCTTT. Protein sequence: CASRPGTGLDTEAFF. Full variable domain (remainder filled in from reference TRBV14 and TRBJ1-1): EAGVTQFPSHSVIEKGQTVTLRCDPISGHDNLYWYRRVMGKEIKFLLHFVKESKQDESGMPNNRFLAERTGGTYSTLKVQPAELEDSGVYFCASRPGTGLDTEAFFGQGTRLTVV.

This chain uses TRBV6-6 with TRBJ1-1, with 8 bases matching TRBD1. Trimming at V came to 2 bases and at J to 1 base, leaving 6 bases not matched to a gene. This CDR3 is 16 amino acids long. The germline CDR1 and CDR2 sequences are MNHNY and SVGAGI (reference sequence). The CDR3 DNA sequence: TGTGCCAGCAGTTACGGGGGTGGACAGGGGAACACTGAAGCTTTCTTT. Its protein product is CASSYGGGQGNTEAFF.

The chain combines TRBV6-1 with TRBJ1-5; a possible D gene is TRBD1 (5 bases). The CDR3 consists of 15 residues. Trimming pared 7 bases from V and 2 bases from J, leaving 15 bases between. In germline, CDR1 is MNHNS, CDR2 SASEGT. DNA for the CDR3: TGTGCCAGCACCAGTCAACCGGGGGGCAATCAGCCCCAGCATTTT. This gives the protein CASTSQPGGNQPQHF.

The genes are TRBV19 and TRBJ2-5, with 7 nucleotides matching TRBD2. This CDR3 is 15 amino acids long. V shed 7 bases and J 2 bases; nucleotides not matched to a gene: 10. Per the germline V gene, CDR1 is LNHDA and CDR2 is SQIVND (reference sequence). CDR3 residues: CASMRGMGGQETQYF. The CDR3 region has the DNA TGTGCCAGTATGCGGGGGATGGGGGGGCAAGAGACCCAGTACTTC.

The rearrangement uses TRBV18 and TRBJ2-5; TRBD1 is a possible D gene (5 bases). The CDR3 loop spans 15 amino acids. V gave up 2 bases and J gave up 5 bases, with 15 bases separating them. CDR1 KGHSH and CDR2 LQKENI come from the germline V gene. CDR3 loop: CASSPDPGNTETQYF. CDR3 coding DNA: TGTGCCAGCTCACCAGATCCAGGGAATACGGAGACCCAGTACTTC.

The chain links TRBV9 to TRBJ2-5; possibly TRBD1 for D (6 bases). Germline V gene sequence: CDR1 SGDLS, CDR2 YYNGEE. Trimming left V 3 bases short and J 1 base short, with 10 bases between. The CDR3 runs 14 residues. This chain's CDR3 is CASSGDTFQETQYF. In nucleotides, the CDR3 is TGTGCCAGCAGCGGGGACACCTTCCAAGAGACCCAGTACTTC.

V and J are TRBV19 and TRBJ1-5; TRBD1 is a possible D gene (5 bases). In germline, CDR1 is LNHDA, CDR2 SQIVND (reference sequence). Trimming shortened V by 1 base and J by 4 bases, and 11 bases separated the two germline ends. The CDR3 covers 15 residues. CDR3 nucleotide sequence: TGTGCCAGTAGTATAGTGGGGGGGGTGAATCAGCCCCAGCATTTT. Amino acid sequence: CASSIVGGVNQPQHF.

The gene calls are TRBV15 and TRBJ2-1, with 8 bases that match TRBD2. The germline CDR1 and CDR2 sequences are LNHNV and YYDKDF (reference sequence). This CDR3 contains 16 residues. The trim removed 0 bases at V and 5 bases at J, leaving 6 bases unmatched. CDR3 region: CATSRDFSGVNNEQFF. CDR3 bases: TGTGCCACCAGCAGAGATTTTAGCGGGGTTAACAATGAGCAGTTCTTC.

The chain couples TRBV18 to TRBJ1-1; maybe TRBD1 (6 bases). The CDR3 consists of 16 residues. Germline CDR1 reads KGHSH; CDR2 reads LQKENI. The ends were cut back, 6 bases at V and 0 bases at J, with 17 bases in the middle. The CDR3 loop reads CASSLGQITMNTEAFF. The DNA for the CDR3 is TGTGCCAGCTCCCTCGGACAGATTACCATGAACACTGAAGCTTTCTTT.

This chain uses TRBV25-1 with TRBJ2-7; 8 bases line up with TRBD1. Trimming removed 2 bases from V and 2 bases from J; junction bases left unmatched: 5. Per germline, CDR1 MGHDK and CDR2 SYGVNS. The CDR3 is 15 amino acids. CDR3 amino acids: CASSEHSDRAYEQYF. For the CDR3, the DNA is TGTGCCAGCAGTGAACACTCGGACAGGGCCTACGAGCAGTACTTC.

This chain links TRBV5-4 with TRBJ2-3, with 8 bases aligning to TRBD2. The CDR3 has 15 amino acids. The V segment lost 0 bases and the J segment 6 bases; nucleotides outside the gene matches: 6. The germline V gene has CDR1 SGHNT and CDR2 YYREEE (reference sequence). The CDR3 sequence: CASSLGRGASDTQYF. The CDR3 DNA sequence: TGTGCCAGCAGCTTGGGGCGGGGGGCCTCTGATACGCAGTATTTT.

In DNA form, the CDR3 reads TGTGCCAGCAGCTCCCGACAGGGATCCTACGAGCAGTACTTC. This gives the protein CASSSRQGSYEQYF. The chain couples TRBV9 to TRBJ2-7; 7 positions agree with TRBD1. The germline V gene has CDR1 SGDLS and CDR2 YYNGEE. J was trimmed by 1 base and V by 4 bases; bases with no gene match: 5. The CDR3 extends over 14 amino acids.

The chain uses TRBV7-2 and TRBJ2-7; 8 nucleotides match TRBD2. The ends lost 3 bases at V and 0 bases at J; junction bases unmatched: 10. The CDR3 runs to 17 residues. CDR1 is SGHTA and CDR2 is FQGNSA in the germline V gene. The CDR3: CASSFRRLAWNSYEQYF. CDR3 in DNA: TGTGCCAGCAGCTTTCGAAGACTAGCGTGGAACTCCTACGAGCAGTACTTC.

The V and J genes are TRBV4-1 and TRBJ2-3, with D possibly TRBD2 on 6 matching bases. The CDR3 contains 17 residues. The V gene's germline CDR1 is MGHRA and CDR2 YSYEKL. With 4 bases removed from V and 8 bases from J, the gap between germline ends came to 25 bases. The CDR3 region is CASSLGHGRKDSGTQYF. The DNA of the CDR3 is TGCGCCAGCAGCCTTGGGCACGGGAGAAAGGATTCCGGTACGCAGTATTTT.

This chain links TRBV4-1 with TRBJ1-5; tentative D call: TRBD1 (5 bases). V was cut by 3 bases and J by 0 bases, with 9 bases left in between. Germline lookup yields CDR1 MGHRA and CDR2 YSYEKL. This CDR3 contains 15 residues. The CDR3 here is CASSQGGLSNQPQHF. CDR3 in DNA: TGCGCCAGCAGCCAGGGGGGACTTAGCAATCAGCCCCAGCATTTT.

The chain couples TRBV5-6 to TRBJ1-4; 8 bases match TRBD1. This CDR3 region has 15 residues. V lost 2 bases to trimming and J lost 4 bases; unmatched junction nucleotides: 4. Germline-derived CDR1 and CDR2 are SGHDT and YYEEEE. CDR3 protein: CASSFVDRGNEKLFF. CDR3 nucleotides: TGTGCCAGCAGCTTTGTAGACAGGGGTAATGAAAAACTGTTTTTT.

CDR3 coding DNA: TGTGCCAGCAGTGCCCCCAGTATGAACACTGAAGCTTTCTTT. Translated, it gives CASSAPSMNTEAFF. This sequence joins TRBV6-5 and TRBJ1-1, with no clear D. This CDR3 contains 14 residues. Trimming cost V 5 bases and J 0 bases, with 10 bases left between them. The germline CDR1 and CDR2 sequences are MNHEY and SVGAGI.

The V gene is TRBV6-1, the J gene TRBJ1-5; a possible D gene is TRBD1 (5 bases). Trimming stripped 4 bases from V and 5 bases from J, with 9 bases between. Germline V lookup: CDR1 MNHNS, CDR2 SASEGT. The CDR3 spans 13 residues. The CDR3 DNA follows: TGTGCCAGCAGTGCCGACAGAGATCAGCCCCAGCATTTT. Translated, it gives CASSADRDQPQHF.

The chain carries TRBV19 and TRBJ1-2; 8 bases fit TRBD1. Germline V gene lookup returns CDR1 LNHDA and CDR2 SQIVND (reference sequence). The V segment lost 1 base and the J segment 7 bases; nucleotides outside the gene matches: 5. The CDR3 is 14 residues long. CDR3: CASSIVTGERGYTF. Written as DNA, the CDR3 is TGTGCCAGTAGTATAGTGACAGGGGAACGTGGCTACACCTTC. Full variable domain (remainder filled in from reference TRBV19 and TRBJ1-2): DGGITQSPKYLFRKEGQNVTLSCEQNLNHDAMYWYRQDPGQGLRLIYYSQIVNDFQKGDIAEGYSVSREKKESFPLTVTSAQKNPTAFYLCASSIVTGERGYTFGSGTRLTVV.

The chain uses TRBV28 and TRBJ1-1; perhaps TRBD1 as D (6 bases). The V gene lost 6 bases and the J gene lost 0 bases, with 17 bases spanning the gap. CDR1 is MDHEN and CDR2 is SYDVKM in the germline V gene. This CDR3 is built from 16 residues. DNA for the CDR3: TGTGCCAGCAGCCGGGCTGGGGGCCCTATGAACACTGAAGCTTTCTTT. It encodes CASSRAGGPMNTEAFF.

The genes are TRBV28 and TRBJ2-2; TRBD2 agrees at 7 bases. Germline V gene data show CDR1 as MDHEN and CDR2 as SYDVKM. V dropped 2 bases and J dropped 5; count of bases not matched to a gene: 11. The CDR3 extends over 17 amino acids. This CDR3 reads CASSLGVAGVRTGELFF. As DNA, the CDR3 is TGTGCCAGCAGTTTAGGAGTGGCGGGGGTGCGGACCGGGGAGCTGTTTTTT.

V and J are TRBV6-1 and TRBJ1-6; D is undetermined. Germline loops: CDR1 MNHNS, CDR2 SASEGT. This CDR3 has 13 amino acids. Trimming removed 3 bases from V and 10 bases from J, with 10 bases in between. The CDR3 sequence is CASSDITRSPLHF. For the CDR3, the DNA is TGTGCCAGCAGTGACATTACTCGATCACCCCTCCACTTT.